The clone carrying this TCR beta chain was recorded at least ten times. No antigen is known for it. Pregnant or lactating patients were excluded, as were those with uncontrolled infection or other autoimmune disease. Diagnosis relied on clinical symptoms, serum thyroxine and TRAb, thyroid ultrasound and orbital computed tomography. The PBMCs were taken from less than 11 ml of fresh peripheral blood. Trimming removed 8 bases from V and 0 bases from J; junction bases left unmatched: 7. Germline CDR1 is GTSNPN and CDR2 is SVGIG (reference sequence). The CDR3 runs to 14 residues. This record belongs to a study of T cells in Graves' hyperthyroidism and ophthalmopathy. Study-wide results and limits: Most expanded thyroid clonotypes above 0.001 also appeared in blood.

The CDR3 regions of TCR beta were amplified from RNA transcripts. An initial round of RT-PCR targeting the TCR CDR3 relied on the HTBI primer set. TCRdb re-called the multiplex PCR reads with MiXCR, one entry per CDR3 protein. The repertoire includes 300,000 to 450,000 distinct CDR3 sequences, 14% of them detected once, and around 20% sits in the top ten. The origin of this receptor is a woman in her 30s with Graves' ophthalmopathy. The sample comprised blood. The genes are TRBV30 and TRBJ2-1; 7 bases align to TRBD1. CDR3: CAGTGTDSYNEQFF. The CDR3 coding sequence is TGTGCCGGAACCGGGACAGACTCCTACAATGAGCAGTTCTTC. Looking up the rest from reference TRBV30 and TRBJ2-1 gives the full variable domain: SQTIHQWPATLVQPVGSPLSLECTVEGTSNPNLYWYRQAAGRGLQLLFYSVGIGQISSEVPQNLSASRPQDRQFILSSKKLLLSDSGFYLCAGTGTDSYNEQFFGPGTRLTVL.